This T cell receptor beta chain was sequenced for a study of neurological immune-mediated disorders. Time point meaning: longitudinal time-point 1 (baseline). The unsorted libraries were generated from a total of 2 million PBMCs, which had been stored in RNAlater at -80 C. Study-level points and caveats: No sharing of CDR3 amino acid sequences was observed among expanded clones across subjects, suggesting private repertoires in all groups. In HTLV-1-associated myelopathy, TCR clonal expansion was greatest, whereas multiple sclerosis had the least, falling below healthy controls.

The cDNA was synthesized by means of template-switch 5'RACE, which was carried out with 10-nucleotide random UMIs. A single record per CDR3 protein comes from TCRdb applying MiXCR to the 5' RACE reads. Of 55,000 to 75,000 distinct CDR3 sequences in the sample, roughly an eighth were seen once. Trimming removed 2 bases from V and 0 bases from J, with 11 bases in between. The CDR3 loop spans 16 amino acids. This clonotype was recorded many times. Its antigen remains unidentified. The receptor's source is a female donor with HTLV-1-associated myelopathy (HAM/TSP). The source material was PBMCs. This sequence joins TRBV12-3 or TRBV12-4 and TRBJ2-4; no clear D. DNA of the CDR3: TGTGCCAGCAGTTTAAGACCATCTCTAGCCAAAAACATTCAGTACTTC. Translated: CASSLRPSLAKNIQYF.